These 16 T cell receptor beta chains were all obtained from the same sample, sequenced in a study of blood T cell repertoires in COVID-19 (dated by TCRdb to between 2020 and 2021). Libraries were prepared through the immunoSEQ multiplex PCR assay. Sourced from immuneACCESS, this table was stored by TCRdb with only in-frame sequences that have V and J called. A share of the clones is absent; for the studies checked, an unresolved V gene accounts for under half, and the remainder has no known explanation. Present in this sample are a few hundred thousand clones, around 81% of which were seen just once. 4.3% of the sample lies in the top ten. Sequenced material: PBMCs or T cells enriched from blood (not recorded which). Receptors originate from a man aged 25-45 years with acute COVID-19.

The chain carries TRBV5-4 and TRBJ2-6; the match to TRBD1 covers 8 bases. Germline V gene lookup returns CDR1 SGHNT and CDR2 YYREEE (reference sequence). The CDR3 runs 15 residues. The junction had 3 bases not matched to a gene; V was cut back by 4 bases and J by 3 bases. The CDR3 here is CASSAGGGGANVLTF. The CDR3 bases are TGTGCCAGCAGCGCAGGGGGCGGTGGGGCCAACGTCCTGACTTTC.

This clone has only one observation. V and J are TRBV15 and TRBJ2-1; D gene ambiguous. The CDR3 runs to 12 residues. The V gene lost 5 bases and the J gene lost 4 bases, with 6 bases spanning the gap. Germline V gene data show CDR1 as LNHNV and CDR2 as YYDKDF (reference sequence). The CDR3 here is CATSPSYNEQFF. The CDR3 DNA reads TGTGCCACCAGCCCCTCGTACAATGAGCAGTTCTTC.

The chain carries TRBV24-1 and TRBJ2-1; D unresolved. This CDR3 comprises 14 residues. Per the germline V gene, CDR1 is KGHDR and CDR2 is SFDVKD. The V gene lost 3 bases and the J gene lost 6 bases, with 11 bases spanning the gap. The CDR3 sequence is CATSDPERGNEQFF. The CDR3 region has the DNA TGTGCCACCAGTGATCCCGAGCGCGGCAATGAGCAGTTCTTC.

The chain links TRBV19 to TRBJ2-2, with 7 bases matching TRBD2. CDR3 length: 16 residues. V lost 5 bases and J lost 4; bases outside the gene matches: 10. Germline V CDR1 and CDR2: LNHDA, SQIVND (reference sequence). The DNA of the CDR3 is TGTGCCAGTAGTCTCGGCGGGGGTTGGGGCACCGGGGAGCTGTTTTTT. Protein product: CASSLGGGWGTGELFF.

The V call is TRBV12-5, the J call TRBJ2-7; no clear D. Looked up from germline, CDR1 is LGHNT and CDR2 is FRNRAP. The ends were cut back, 1 base at V and 3 bases at J, with 10 bases in the middle. The CDR3 has 14 residues. The CDR3 DNA follows: TGTGCTAGTGGTTTGGGCGTTTCTTTCTACGAGCAGTACTTC. This codes for CASGLGVSFYEQYF. Drawing the rest from reference TRBV12-5 and TRBJ2-7, the complete variable domain is DARVTQTPRHKVTEMGQEVTMRCQPILGHNTVFWYRQTMMQGLELLAYFRNRAPLDDSGMPKDRFSAEMPDATLATLKIQPSEPRDSAVYFCASGLGVSFYEQYFGPGTRLTVT.

This chain links TRBV7-9 with TRBJ1-6; D possibly corresponds to TRBD1 (6 bases). Trimming stripped 7 bases from V and 0 bases from J, with 16 bases between. In germline, CDR1 is SEHNR, CDR2 FQNEAQ (reference sequence). There are 17 residues in the CDR3. CDR3 nucleotides: TGTGCCAGCACCGACATGGGGGGGGCCTCCTATAATTCACCCCTCCACTTT. Amino acid sequence: CASTDMGGASYNSPLHF.

The chain couples TRBV5-4 to TRBJ1-2, with 8 bases identical to TRBD1. The length of the CDR3 is 14 residues. Germline V gives CDR1 SGHNT, CDR2 YYREEE (reference sequence). With 2 bases clipped from V and 3 bases from J, the junction kept 3 bases outside the gene matches. The CDR3 DNA reads TGTGCCAGCAGCTTTATGGGACAGGACTATGGCTACACCTTC. It translates to CASSFMGQDYGYTF.

The CDR3 reads CASSLEIANTEAFF. The CDR3 nucleotides are TGTGCCAGCAGCTTAGAGATAGCAAACACTGAAGCTTTCTTT. The chain employs TRBV7-9 and TRBJ1-1; D is ambiguous. This CDR3 region has 14 residues. The ends were cut back, 1 base at V and 2 bases at J, with 8 bases in the middle. Germline assignment: CDR1 SEHNR and CDR2 FQNEAQ (reference sequence).

This chain uses TRBV19 with TRBJ1-5; 7 bases fit TRBD1. The junction had 7 bases not matched to a gene; V was cut back by 7 bases and J by 7 bases. This CDR3 comprises 13 residues. CDR1 LNHDA and CDR2 SQIVND come from the germline V gene (reference sequence). CDR3 coding DNA: TGTGCCAGTAACGACAGGGAGGCCCAGCCCCAGCATTTT. Protein sequence: CASNDREAQPQHF. Drawing the rest from reference TRBV19 and TRBJ1-5, the complete variable domain is DGGITQSPKYLFRKEGQNVTLSCEQNLNHDAMYWYRQDPGQGLRLIYYSQIVNDFQKGDIAEGYSVSREKKESFPLTVTSAQKNPTAFYLCASNDREAQPQHFGDGTRLSIL.

The V call is TRBV3-1 (or the pseudogene TRBV3-2), the J call TRBJ2-5; 12 bases line up with TRBD2. With V trimmed by 2 bases and J by 4 bases, 5 bases remained unmatched. CDR1 and CDR2 from the germline V gene are LGHDT and YNNKEL (reference sequence). This CDR3 is 16 amino acids long. The CDR3 DNA reads TGTGCCAGCAGCCAATGGACTAGCGGGACCTCAGAGACCCAGTACTTC. This codes for CASSQWTSGTSETQYF.

The chain couples TRBV4-1 to TRBJ2-1, with D possibly TRBD1 on 6 matching bases. The CDR3 consists of 16 residues. Trimming cost V 0 bases and J 2 bases, with 11 bases left between them. CDR1 is MGHRA, CDR2 YSYEKL, per germline. The CDR3 reads CASSQDAGDTYNEQFF. The DNA of the CDR3 is TGCGCCAGCAGCCAAGATGCCGGGGACACCTACAATGAGCAGTTCTTC.

This clone was found many times. This sequence joins TRBV13 and TRBJ1-6; D is possibly TRBD1 (6 bases). This CDR3 has 20 residues. V lost 2 bases to trimming and J lost 10 bases, with 30 bases between them. CDR1 is PRHDT and CDR2 is FYEKMQ in the germline V gene (reference sequence). Written as DNA, the CDR3 is TGTGCCAGCAGCTTATATTCACGATCGCAGGGGAGGGGAACGGGGTCACCCCTCCACTTT. This sequence encodes CASSLYSRSQGRGTGSPLHF.

This chain joins TRBV18 and TRBJ2-3, with 10 bases identical to TRBD1. The CDR3 extends over 16 amino acids. V lost 0 bases and J lost 5; bases outside the gene matches: 5. Germline V lookup: CDR1 KGHSH, CDR2 LQKENI. The CDR3 sequence is CASSPPTGGAIDTQYF. The CDR3 DNA reads TGTGCCAGCTCACCACCGACAGGGGGCGCTATAGATACGCAGTATTTT.

J is TRBJ2-1 and V is TRBV6-5; 7 bases are a match to TRBD2. Germline values: CDR1 MNHEY, CDR2 SVGAGI. This CDR3 is 15 amino acids long. Unmatched junction bases numbered 5, after V lost 2 bases and J lost 4 bases. The CDR3 nucleotides read TGTGCCAGCAGTTACCGGCTAGCGGATTACAATGAGCAGTTCTTC. Amino acids: CASSYRLADYNEQFF.

V gene TRBV7-9 combines with J gene TRBJ1-2; the D is unclear. The CDR3 runs to 14 residues. V lost 0 bases and J 5 bases, leaving 10 bases between the germline ends. Germline CDR1 SEHNR, CDR2 FQNEAQ (reference sequence). The CDR3 DNA reads as TGTGCCAGCAGCTTAGCGAACAGCGGTTATGGCTACACCTTC. This translates into CASSLANSGYGYTF. The full variable domain, with the rest looked up from reference TRBV7-9 and TRBJ1-2, is DTGVSQNPRHKITKRGQNVTFRCDPISEHNRLYWYRQTLGQGPEFLTYFQNEAQLEKSRLLSDRFSAERPKGSFSTLEIQRTEQGDSAMYLCASSLANSGYGYTFGSGTRLTVV.

The V and J genes are TRBV7-3 and TRBJ2-7, with 10 bases identical to TRBD1. This CDR3 has 15 residues. The V gene end was trimmed by 4 bases and the J gene end by 6 bases; junction bases not matched to a gene: 9. Germline V lookup: CDR1 SGHTA, CDR2 FQGTGA. The CDR3, as DNA: TGTGCCAGCAGCTCAACCCCCGGGACAGGGGCCGAGCAGTACTTC. Protein sequence: CASSSTPGTGAEQYF.